This T cell receptor beta chain was obtained from a study of identical twins. Comment on this clonotype: No antigen is known for it.

TCRdb independently ran MiXCR on the 5' RACE reads; one entry per CDR3 protein. In the table there are around 500,000 distinct CDR3 sequences, 11% to 15% of which are singletons. The study, taken as a whole, reports: Invariant cells of the MAIT and iNKT types might have partly distorted the zero-insertion analyses.

Germline V gives CDR1 SGHTA, CDR2 FQGNSA. The CDR3 runs to 15 residues. V dropped 5 bases and J dropped 4; count of bases not matched to a gene: 10. The same sample was also used in a study of yellow fever vaccine responses in identical twins.

This receptor was identified in a woman aged 18-35 years in good health. The sequenced sample consisted of CD4+ T cells sorted from blood. V and J are TRBV7-2 and TRBJ2-7, with 8 bases lining up with TRBD1. The CDR3 here is CASSKEDRALYEQYF. The CDR3 DNA is TGTGCCAGCAGCAAGGAGGACAGGGCATTATACGAGCAGTACTTC.